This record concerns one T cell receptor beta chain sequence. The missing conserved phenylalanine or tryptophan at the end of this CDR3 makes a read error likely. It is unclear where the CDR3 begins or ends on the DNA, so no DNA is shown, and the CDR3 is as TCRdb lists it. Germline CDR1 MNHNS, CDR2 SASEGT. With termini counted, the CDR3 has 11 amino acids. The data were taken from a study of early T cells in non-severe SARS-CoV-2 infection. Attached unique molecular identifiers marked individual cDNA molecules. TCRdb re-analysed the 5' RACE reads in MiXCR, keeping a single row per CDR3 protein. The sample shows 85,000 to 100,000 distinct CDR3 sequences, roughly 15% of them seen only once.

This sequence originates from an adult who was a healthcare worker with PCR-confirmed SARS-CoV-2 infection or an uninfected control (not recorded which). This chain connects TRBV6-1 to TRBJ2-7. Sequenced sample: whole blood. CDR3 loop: CASSEGRRFVL.